This T cell receptor beta chain was retrieved from a study of blood T cell repertoires in COVID-19. Overall study context: The United States, Italy and Spain provided the acute and convalescent COVID-19 samples. The analysed material was cDNA or gDNA that came from T cells, B-cell-depleted T cells, or PBMCs.

Original analysis: Reference gene primer amplification yielded estimated nucleated cell counts. Sequencing used immunoSEQ multiplex PCR; TCRdb keeps in-frame clones, though not all of them. The DNA gave D and trimming, while V, J and clone size come from that table. Among approximately 290,000 clones listed, 80% to 95% were seen once. Clinical histories supplied by participants themselves formed the basis of cohort assignment. CDR1 is MNHEY and CDR2 is SMNVEV in the germline V gene (reference sequence). Trimming cost V 7 bases and J 4 bases, with 19 bases left between them. The CDR3 totals 15 residues. This clone has a single count.

The rearrangement links TRBV27 to TRBJ1-1; perhaps TRBD1 as D (5 bases). The sequence was collected from a woman in her thirties who had recovered from COVID-19. The sequencing sample was made of PBMCs or T cells enriched from blood (not recorded which). CDR3 residues: CASTPGGGGGTEAFF. The CDR3 coding sequence is TGTGCCAGCACCCCTGGGGGGGGTGGTGGCACTGAAGCTTTCTTT.